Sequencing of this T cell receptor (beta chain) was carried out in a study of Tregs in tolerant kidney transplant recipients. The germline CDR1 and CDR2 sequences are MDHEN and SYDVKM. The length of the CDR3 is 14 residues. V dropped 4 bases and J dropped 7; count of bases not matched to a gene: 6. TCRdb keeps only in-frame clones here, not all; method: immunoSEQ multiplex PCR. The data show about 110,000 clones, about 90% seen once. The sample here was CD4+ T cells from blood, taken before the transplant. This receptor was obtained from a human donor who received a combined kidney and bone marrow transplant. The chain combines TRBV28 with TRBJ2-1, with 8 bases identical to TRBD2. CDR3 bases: TGTGCCAGCAGTTCTTACAGCGGGAGTAATGAGCAGTTCTTC. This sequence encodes CASSSYSGSNEQFF.